Below, one T cell receptor (beta chain) is given with its context. Antigen: not known. Trimming removed 4 bases at V and 3 bases at J, with 19 bases between. This CDR3 has 16 residues. The germline V gene encodes CDR1 MGHDK and CDR2 SYGVNS. This sample stems from a study of T cell repertoires in cytomegalovirus infection. Study-level background: Based on public TCR beta signatures, there were indications of CMV infection and of a matching HLA type. Study-level findings and limits: Clonotype analysis showed dominance of the ex vivo response by HLA-C-restricted CMV-specific TCR beta clonotypes.

MiXCR was run by TCRdb on the reads, yielding one entry per CDR3 protein. This table has approximately 990,000 distinct CDR3 sequences, approximately 33% appearing once. This clonotype was obtained from a human donor in good health (CMV status not recorded). Some clones in this sample may be carry-over from other donors' samples. This sample comprised cultured CD8+ T cells from PBMCs, obtained from culture after CMV antigen stimulation. The chain recombines TRBV25-1 with TRBJ2-7; weak D call: TRBD2 (6 bases). The CDR3, as DNA: TGTGCCAGCAGTGGGGTCGGGGTAGGGGAGGACTACGAGCAGTACTTC. Translating it yields CASSGVGVGEDYEQYF.